This T cell receptor (beta chain) was retrieved from a study of CD8 T cell repertoires and HIV-1 epitope variants. Study in general: Autologous T cell-negative cells served as antigen-presenting cells in equal numbers. An uncultured baseline aliquot held 1M T cells. A roughly 10-day culture received IL-2, IL-7 and IL-15 on days 3 and 7.

The CDR3 runs 13 residues. In germline, CDR1 is SGHDN, CDR2 FVKESK. Trimming took off 0 bases at V and 6 bases at J, with 6 bases between the two ends. Whole-study results and caveats: Only beta chains were identified, marking proliferation to antigen, not function.

Repertoires were generated with immunoSEQ multiplex PCR, while TCRdb's copy carries only in-frame clones and drops some. The sample lists more than 4,000 clones; roughly three fifths were seen once. About this clone: What it binds is not known.

V usage is TRBV14 and J usage is TRBJ2-1, with D hard to call. The sequencing sample was made of cultured CD8+ T cells derived from PBMCs. This receptor was taken from a male donor with HIV. The CDR3, as DNA: TGTGCCAGCAGCCAAGATATTCCCAATGAGCAGTTCTTC. It specifies CASSQDIPNEQFF.